Many counts were recorded for the clone carrying this T cell receptor (beta chain). Its antigen is currently unknown. Some clones are missing from TCRdb's copy, which holds only in-frame ones; the method was immunoSEQ multiplex PCR. The data show about 280,000 clones, with roughly 90% seen just once and approximately 0.88% held by the top ten. These data are taken from a study of cytomegalovirus exposure and HLA in healthy donors. General study points: Confirmation was obtained in vitro that a few CMV-associated chains are specific for CMV antigens. Most TCR sequences proved rare, with some public TCRs found in many donors.

Trimming cost V 4 bases and J 10 bases; bases outside gene matches: 8. CDR1 is SEHNR, CDR2 FQNEAQ, per germline (reference sequence). CDR3 length: 14 amino acids. Input material: PBMCs. The receptor was isolated from a woman aged 18-30 years in good health and CMV-seronegative. The genes are TRBV7-9 and TRBJ2-2, with TRBD1 matching 8 bases. CDR3 nucleotide sequence: TGTGCCAGCAGCTCGGACAGGGTTCAGCTGGAGCTGTTTTTT. It yields the protein CASSSDRVQLELFF.